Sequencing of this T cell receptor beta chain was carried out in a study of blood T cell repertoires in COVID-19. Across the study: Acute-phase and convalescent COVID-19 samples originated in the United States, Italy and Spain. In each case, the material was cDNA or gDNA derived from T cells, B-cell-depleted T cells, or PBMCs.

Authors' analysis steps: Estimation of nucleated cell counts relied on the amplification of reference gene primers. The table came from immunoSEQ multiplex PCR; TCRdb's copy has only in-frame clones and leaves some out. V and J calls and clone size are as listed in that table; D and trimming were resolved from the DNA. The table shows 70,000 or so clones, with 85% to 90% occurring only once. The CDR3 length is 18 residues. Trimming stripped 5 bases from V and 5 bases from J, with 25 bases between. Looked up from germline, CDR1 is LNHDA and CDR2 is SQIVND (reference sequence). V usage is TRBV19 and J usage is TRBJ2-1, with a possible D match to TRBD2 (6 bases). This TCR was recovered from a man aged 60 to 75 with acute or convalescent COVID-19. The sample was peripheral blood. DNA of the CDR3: TGTGCCAGTAGTCCCATATGGGGTTTCGGGGCGGGGAACAATGAGCAGTTCTTC. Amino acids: CASSPIWGFGAGNNEQFF.